The 25 T cell receptor beta chains in this list originate from one sample, sequenced in a study of OX40 agonist ivuxolimab in advanced cancers. Repertoires were generated with immunoSEQ multiplex PCR, while TCRdb's copy carries only in-frame clones and drops some. The repertoire holds fewer than 80,000 clones, with approximately 90% as singletons. The source material was CD4+ or CD8+ T cells sorted from blood, sampled in a trial of the OX40 agonist ivuxolimab. The receptors here all came from an adult with an advanced solid tumor such as melanoma, head and neck, liver or kidney cancer.

This chain joins TRBV18 and TRBJ2-7; D is unclear. Germline V lookup: CDR1 KGHSH, CDR2 LQKENI. The V end lost 3 bases, the J end lost 3 bases, and 9 bases lay between the germline ends. CDR3 length: 13 residues. CDR3 loop: CASSPGFNYEQYF. Here the CDR3 DNA reads TGTGCCAGCTCACCGGGCTTTAACTACGAGCAGTACTTC.

The CDR3 sequence is CASSFQGGSAEAFF. DNA for the CDR3: TGTGCCAGCAGCTTTCAGGGGGGGTCTGCTGAAGCTTTCTTT. V is TRBV5-4 and J is TRBJ1-1; 7 nucleotides line up with TRBD1. The junction had 7 bases not matched to a gene; V was cut back by 2 bases and J by 6 bases. CDR1 is SGHNT and CDR2 is YYREEE in the germline V gene (reference sequence). The CDR3 runs 14 residues. Full variable domain (missing parts from reference TRBV5-4 and TRBJ1-1): ETGVTQSPTHLIKTRGQQVTLRCSSQSGHNTVSWYQQALGQGPQFIFQYYREEENGRGNFPPRFSGLQFPNYSSELNVNALELDDSALYLCASSFQGGSAEAFFGQGTRLTVV.

This chain uses TRBV4-2 with TRBJ2-5; TRBD2 matches at 7 bases. The CDR3 has 13 residues. The V segment lost 0 bases and the J segment 9 bases; nucleotides outside the gene matches: 4. Germline-derived CDR1 and CDR2 are LGHNA and YNFKEQ. CDR3 DNA: TGTGCCAGCAGCCAAGATGATCGGGGGGCCCAGTACTTC. It translates to CASSQDDRGAQYF.

This chain connects TRBV6-5 to TRBJ1-1, with a weak D call TRBD1 (5 bases). Germline V gene data show CDR1 as MNHEY and CDR2 as SVGAGI. V gave up 2 bases and J gave up 2 bases, with 9 bases separating them. The CDR3 runs 14 residues. The DNA of the CDR3 is TGTGCCAGCAGTTACGCAGGGTTTAACACTGAAGCTTTCTTT. It is translated as CASSYAGFNTEAFF.

This rearrangement joins TRBV4-3 to TRBJ1-1; D is possibly TRBD1 (5 bases). The V gene's germline CDR1 is LGHNA and CDR2 YSLEER. This CDR3 has 16 amino acids. Trimming cost V 0 bases and J 5 bases, with 16 bases left between them. CDR3: CASSQEATWDATEAFF. CDR3 DNA: TGCGCCAGCAGCCAAGAGGCGACATGGGACGCGACTGAAGCTTTCTTT.

The J gene is TRBJ1-1, the V gene TRBV19; weak D call: TRBD1 (5 bases). The CDR3 consists of 15 residues. Germline V gene sequence: CDR1 LNHDA, CDR2 SQIVND (reference sequence). V was clipped by 8 bases and J by 0 bases, with 16 bases between them. Here the CDR3 reads CASRWAGGLNTEAFF. As DNA, the CDR3 is TGTGCCAGTCGTTGGGCTGGGGGGTTGAACACTGAAGCTTTCTTT. Together with reference TRBV19 and TRBJ1-1, the CDR3 gives the full variable domain: DGGITQSPKYLFRKEGQNVTLSCEQNLNHDAMYWYRQDPGQGLRLIYYSQIVNDFQKGDIAEGYSVSREKKESFPLTVTSAQKNPTAFYLCASRWAGGLNTEAFFGQGTRLTVV.

The V gene is TRBV19, the J gene TRBJ1-4; a possible D gene is TRBD1 (5 bases). The CDR3 sequence is 14 residues long. Trimming pared 2 bases from V and 8 bases from J, leaving 12 bases between. The germline gives CDR1 LNHDA, CDR2 SQIVND (reference sequence). The DNA for the CDR3 is TGTGCCAGTAGTATAACGGCCGGGGACGAAAAACTGTTTTTT. Protein: CASSITAGDEKLFF.

The table lists this clone with a count of one. J is TRBJ2-3 and V is TRBV11-2, with unresolved D. The CDR3 extends over 14 amino acids. Trimming removed 3 bases at V and 3 bases at J, with 10 bases between. Germline loops: CDR1 SGHAT, CDR2 FQNNGV. CDR3 sequence: CASSFGARTDTQYF. DNA of the CDR3: TGTGCCAGCAGCTTTGGAGCACGTACAGATACGCAGTATTTT.

This chain connects TRBV6-6 to TRBJ2-1; D is unclear. V was cut by 6 bases and J by 0 bases, with 12 bases left in between. Germline V gene lookup returns CDR1 MNHNY and CDR2 SVGAGI (reference sequence). This CDR3 region has 15 residues. DNA for the CDR3: TGTGCCAGCAGCCAGACTCGTAGCTCCTACAATGAGCAGTTCTTC. Protein: CASSQTRSSYNEQFF.

This chain joins TRBV5-1 and TRBJ2-7, with D perhaps matching TRBD1 or TRBD2 (5 bases each). CDR1 and CDR2 from the germline V gene are SGHRS and YFSETQ. V dropped 4 bases and J dropped 7 bases, with 36 bases sitting between them. The CDR3 covers 20 residues. CDR3 coding DNA: TGCGCCAGCAGCCATATTACCACTTTTTGGCCTAGAGGGGAGACTCCTGAGCAGTACTTC. It codes for CASSHITTFWPRGETPEQYF. Based on the CDR3 plus reference TRBV5-1 and TRBJ2-7, the full variable domain is KAGVTQTPRYLIKTRGQQVTLSCSPISGHRSVSWYQQTPGQGLQFLFEYFSETQRNKGNFPGRFSGRQFSNSRSEMNVSTLELGDSALYLCASSHITTFWPRGETPEQYFGPGTRLTVT.

This sequence joins TRBV9 and TRBJ2-7; TRBD1 agrees at 8 bases. CDR1 and CDR2 (germline): SGDLS, YYNGEE. This CDR3 contains 17 residues. V lost 3 bases and J lost 2; bases outside the gene matches: 13. The CDR3 protein is CASSGNLDRGNPYEQYF. The DNA for the CDR3 is TGTGCCAGCAGCGGAAACCTAGACAGGGGAAATCCCTACGAGCAGTACTTC.

This clone was observed a single time. The chain is built from TRBV27 and TRBJ2-1; TRBD2 matches at 9 bases. In germline, CDR1 is MNHEY, CDR2 SMNVEV (reference sequence). CDR3 length: 14 amino acids. Trimming cost V 8 bases and J 6 bases; bases outside gene matches: 8. CDR3 nucleotide sequence: TGTGCCAGCGGGTTAGCGGGAGTCGGCAATGAGCAGTTCTTC. Translated, it gives CASGLAGVGNEQFF.

The V gene is TRBV11-2, the J gene TRBJ2-1; the match to TRBD2 covers 12 bases. CDR3 length: 18 residues. The germline V gene has CDR1 SGHAT and CDR2 FQNNGV. Losses at the gene ends were 4 bases for V and 8 bases for J; bases not matched to a gene: 15. The CDR3 spells CASSSLTSLAGGVDEQFF. In nucleotides, the CDR3 is TGTGCCAGCAGCTCCCTGACCTCACTAGCGGGAGGTGTCGATGAGCAGTTCTTC.

The V and J genes are TRBV12-5 and TRBJ1-1; D is uncertain. Germline CDR1 and CDR2: LGHNT and FRNRAP. The CDR3 is 14 amino acids. V was cut by 1 base and J by 8 bases, with 14 bases left in between. The CDR3 coding sequence is TGTGCTAGTGGTTTGGGTACCGGGTTGAAGGAAGCTTTCTTT. Translation gives CASGLGTGLKEAFF.

CDR3 residues: CASSPGGVEETQYF. The CDR3 coding sequence is TGTGCCAGCAGCCCCGGGGGGGTGGAAGAGACCCAGTACTTC. The V gene is TRBV9, the J gene TRBJ2-5; 8 nucleotides align to TRBD2. This CDR3 is 14 amino acids long. V lost 4 bases, J lost 3 bases, and 5 bases stayed unmatched. Germline V CDR1 and CDR2: SGDLS, YYNGEE.

The chain combines TRBV5-6 with TRBJ1-1; 8 bases are shared with TRBD1. Germline CDR1 SGHDT, CDR2 YYEEEE. The trim removed 2 bases at V and 7 bases at J, leaving 4 bases unmatched. The CDR3 runs 13 residues. CDR3 coding DNA: TGTGCCAGCAGCTTCGGACAGGGTCGTGAAGCTTTCTTT. Translation: CASSFGQGREAFF.

The chain recombines TRBV4-3 with TRBJ1-1, with 9 bases aligning to TRBD1. The trim removed 3 bases at V and 6 bases at J, leaving 11 bases unmatched. The CDR3 length is 16 residues. Germline CDR1 LGHNA, CDR2 YSLEER. CDR3 sequence (DNA): TGCGCCAGCAGCCATTTAACAGGGGGCGTTCTCCCTGAAGCTTTCTTT. Its translation is CASSHLTGGVLPEAFF.

V usage is TRBV7-6 and J usage is TRBJ2-2; 8 nucleotides match TRBD1. CDR3 size: 16 residues. The germline V gene encodes CDR1 SGHVS and CDR2 FNYEAQ. The junction had 11 bases not matched to a gene; V was cut back by 5 bases and J by 6 bases. In DNA form, the CDR3 reads TGTGCCAGCAGCATCATGACAGGGGTCTTTCCCGGGGAGCTGTTTTTT. Its protein product is CASSIMTGVFPGELFF.

CDR3 sequence: CASSEGRLAVYEQYF. The CDR3 DNA is TGTGCCAGCAGTGAAGGGAGACTAGCGGTCTACGAGCAGTACTTC. V gene TRBV6-1 combines with J gene TRBJ2-7; TRBD2 matches 9 bases. V lost 1 base, J lost 3 bases, and 4 bases stayed unmatched. Germline V CDR1 and CDR2: MNHNS, SASEGT. The CDR3 runs to 15 residues.

The chain combines TRBV10-3 with TRBJ1-1, with 10 bases matching TRBD1. CDR1 and CDR2 (germline): ENHRY, SYGVKD. The CDR3 length is 16 residues. J lost 4 bases, V lost 6 bases, and 11 bases had no gene match. The CDR3, as DNA: TGTGCCATCAGAGGACAGGGGGACATCTGGGGCACTGAAGCTTTCTTT. Its translation: CAIRGQGDIWGTEAFF.

The genes are TRBV5-4 and TRBJ1-2; D is undetermined. CDR3 size: 13 residues. Germline-derived CDR1 and CDR2 are SGHNT and YYREEE (reference sequence). V was cut by 0 bases and J by 7 bases, with 10 bases left in between. CDR3 residues: CASSLGQNSGYTF. The CDR3, as DNA: TGTGCCAGCAGCTTGGGGCAGAACAGTGGCTACACCTTC.

The chain uses TRBV27 and TRBJ1-1, with unresolved D. The CDR3 runs to 14 residues. The germline V gene encodes CDR1 MNHEY and CDR2 SMNVEV (reference sequence). The V end was cut by 5 bases, the J end by 8 bases, with 18 bases between. Here the CDR3 DNA reads TGTGCCAGCAGTCCTATCTCCCCGGACTTAGAAGCTTTCTTT. It specifies CASSPISPDLEAFF.

This chain joins TRBV6-1 and TRBJ1-1; the match to TRBD1 covers 9 bases. Germline-derived CDR1 and CDR2 are MNHNS and SASEGT. The CDR3 runs 16 residues. Losses at the gene ends were 4 bases for V and 3 bases for J; bases not matched to a gene: 9. Here the CDR3 DNA reads TGTGCCAGCAGTGTGGACAGGGGCTGGTTTGACACTGAAGCTTTCTTT. Translation gives CASSVDRGWFDTEAFF.

This CDR3 reads CASSQIPGREAFF. The CDR3 DNA is TGCGCCAGCAGCCAGATTCCGGGACGGGAGGCTTTCTTT. The V call is TRBV4-3, the J call TRBJ1-1, with D tentatively TRBD1 (5 bases). CDR3 length equals 13 residues. The germline V and J ends were trimmed by 3 bases and 11 bases, with 16 bases remaining between them. Looked up from germline, CDR1 is LGHNA and CDR2 is YSLEER.

CDR3 sequence reads: CSVGLFSYEQYF. CDR3 coding DNA: TGCAGCGTTGGTCTCTTCTCCTACGAGCAGTACTTC. The chain couples TRBV29-1 to TRBJ2-7; D gene unclear. The germline gives CDR1 SQVTM, CDR2 ANQGSEA. The CDR3 runs 12 residues. The ends were cut back, 4 bases at V and 0 bases at J, with 7 bases in the middle.